This TCR beta chain was retrieved from a study of blood T cell repertoires in COVID-19 (dated by TCRdb to the early 2020s). As for the study more broadly: Collaborator samples came from the United States, Italy and Spain and covered acute and convalescent phases of COVID-19. The repertoires were released in a freely available public database intended as a resource for research on the immune response to SARS-CoV-2. The material from the prospective study consisted of cDNA or gDNA derived from T cells, B-cell-depleted T cells, or PBMCs. The sample metadata nearly always contained a de-identified subject ID, COVID-19 status, age in years and sex. The samples were drawn from two sources: the first 160 participants of the ongoing ImmuneRACE study, and 950 to 1,500 subjects contributed by 6 global collaborators. Deeply sampled blood TCRbeta repertoires from subjects exposed to, actively infected with, or recovered from COVID-19 were included in the dataset. HLA class I and class II types, where available, came from metadata supplied by the sample provider rather than from assay-based typing. Beyond this particular receptor, the publication reports: The quantity of clinical and demographic metadata differed by source and by participant and was supplied without curation.

V trim: 5 bases; J trim: 9 bases; unmatched bases: 10. Inclusive of the bounding cysteine and phenylalanine, the CDR3 is 15 residues long. Of all the DNA, just the CDR3 is kept, 45 bases in frame from base 1. CDR1 LNHDA and CDR2 SQIVND were looked up in the germline V gene (reference sequence). In Seattle, one collaborating source enrolled patients while the infection was active and tracked those patients longitudinally over the course of disease. Collaborating institutions collected whole blood in K2EDTA tubes following their own protocols. For TCRbeta analysis, collaborator samples were shipped as frozen whole blood, as isolated PBMCs, or as DNA extracted from either sample type. Note on this clone: Its antigen is currently not known. Base qualities are not provided; no much larger clone lies one nucleotide away.

TCRbeta CDR3 regions were amplified from genomic DNA by means of the immunoSEQ Assay, a bias-controlled multiplex PCR. The authors processed their data as follows. Nucleated cell counts per sample were estimated from amplification of reference gene primers within the assay. Sequence reads were collapsed and filtered to measure the absolute abundance of every unique TCRbeta CDR3 rearrangement. For each sample, productive Simpson clonality was calculated as the square root of Simpson's diversity index over productive rearrangements. TCRdb retrieved this table from immuneACCESS and kept in-frame rearrangements only. Not all clones are present; in checked studies, unresolved V genes account for under half, and no reason is known for the remainder. That table furnishes V, J and clone size, whereas the DNA furnished D and trimming. In this sample the table shows 85,000 to 100,000 clones, around 90% of which occur a single time. The ten largest clones add up to 2.1% of the sample.

The TCR was taken from a man aged 50 or older with COVID-19, enrolled during active disease. The specimen was peripheral blood. The chain links TRBV19 with TRBJ1-6, with 7 bases in between that match TRBD1. The DNA is TGTGCCAGTAGTGCCGACAGGGCTTTCGGTTCACCCCTCCACTTT. It translates as CASSADRAFGSPLHF.